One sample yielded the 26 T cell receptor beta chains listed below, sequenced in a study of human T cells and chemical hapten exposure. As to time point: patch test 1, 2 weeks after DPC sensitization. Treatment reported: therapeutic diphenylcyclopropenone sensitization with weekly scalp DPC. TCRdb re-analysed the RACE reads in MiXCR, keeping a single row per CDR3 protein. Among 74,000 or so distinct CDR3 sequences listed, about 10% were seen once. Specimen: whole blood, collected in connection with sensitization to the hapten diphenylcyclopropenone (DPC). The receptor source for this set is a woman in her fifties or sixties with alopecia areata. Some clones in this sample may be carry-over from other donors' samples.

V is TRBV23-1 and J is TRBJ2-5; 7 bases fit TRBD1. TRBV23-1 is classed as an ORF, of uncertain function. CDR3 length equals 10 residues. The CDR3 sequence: CAGQQETQYF. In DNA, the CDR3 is TGCGCGGGACAGCAAGAGACCCAGTACTTC.

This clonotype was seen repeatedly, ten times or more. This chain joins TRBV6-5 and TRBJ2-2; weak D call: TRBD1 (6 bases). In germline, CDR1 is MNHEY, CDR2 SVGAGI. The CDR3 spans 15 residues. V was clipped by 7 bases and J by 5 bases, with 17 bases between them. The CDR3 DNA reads TGTGCCAGCACCACCCCGACGAGGGGGACCGGGGAGCTGTTTTTT. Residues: CASTTPTRGTGELFF.

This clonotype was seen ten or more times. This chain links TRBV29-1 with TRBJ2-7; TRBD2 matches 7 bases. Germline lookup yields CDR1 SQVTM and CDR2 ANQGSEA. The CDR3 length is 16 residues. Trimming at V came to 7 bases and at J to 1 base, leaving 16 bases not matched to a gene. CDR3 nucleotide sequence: TGCAGCGCCAGCGGGGCGAACCAAGGAGGATCCTACGAGCAGTACTTC. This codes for CSASGANQGGSYEQYF.

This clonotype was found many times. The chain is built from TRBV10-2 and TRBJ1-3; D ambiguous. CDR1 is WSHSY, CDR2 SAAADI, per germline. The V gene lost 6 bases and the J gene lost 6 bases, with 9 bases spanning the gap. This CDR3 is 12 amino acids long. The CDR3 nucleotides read TGCGCCAGCAGCCTATTGCTAAACACCATATATTTT. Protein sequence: CASSLLLNTIYF.

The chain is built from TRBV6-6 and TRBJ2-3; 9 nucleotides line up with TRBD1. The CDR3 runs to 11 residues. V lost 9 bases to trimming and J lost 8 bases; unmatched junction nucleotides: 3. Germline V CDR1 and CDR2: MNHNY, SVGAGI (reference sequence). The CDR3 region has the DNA TGTGCCAGTGGACAGGGGAGTACGCAGTATTTT. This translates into CASGQGSTQYF.

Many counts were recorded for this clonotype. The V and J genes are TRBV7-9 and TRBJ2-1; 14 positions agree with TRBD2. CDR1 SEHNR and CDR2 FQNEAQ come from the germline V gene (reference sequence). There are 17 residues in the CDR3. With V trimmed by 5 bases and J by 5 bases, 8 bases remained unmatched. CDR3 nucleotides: TGTGCCAGCAGCCCATGGACTAGCGGGGGGCCCAACAATGAGCAGTTCTTC. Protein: CASSPWTSGGPNNEQFF.

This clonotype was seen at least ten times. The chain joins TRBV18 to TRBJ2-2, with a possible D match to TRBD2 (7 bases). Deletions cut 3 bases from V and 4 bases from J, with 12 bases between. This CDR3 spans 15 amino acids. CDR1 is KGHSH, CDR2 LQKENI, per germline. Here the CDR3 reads CASSPRGPLTGELFF. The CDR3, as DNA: TGTGCCAGCTCACCGCGGGGGCCTCTCACCGGGGAGCTGTTTTTT.

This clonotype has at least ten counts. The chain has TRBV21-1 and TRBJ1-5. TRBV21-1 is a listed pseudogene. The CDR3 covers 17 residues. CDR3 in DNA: TGTGCCAGCAGCAACCTAGCAAGAAACTATAGCAATCAGCCCCAGCATTTT. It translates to CASSNLARNYSNQPQHF.

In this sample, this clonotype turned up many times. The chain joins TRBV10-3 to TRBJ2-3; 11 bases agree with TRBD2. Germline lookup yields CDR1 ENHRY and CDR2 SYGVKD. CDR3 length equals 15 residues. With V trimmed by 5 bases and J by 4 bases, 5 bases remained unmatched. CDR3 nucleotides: TGTGCCATCAGTTTGCTAGCGGGGGGCCCAGATACGCAGTATTTT. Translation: CAISLLAGGPDTQYF.

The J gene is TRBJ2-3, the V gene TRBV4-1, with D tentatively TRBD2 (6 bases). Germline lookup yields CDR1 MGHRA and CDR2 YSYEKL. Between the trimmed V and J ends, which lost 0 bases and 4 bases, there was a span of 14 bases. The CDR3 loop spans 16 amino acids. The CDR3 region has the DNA TGCGCCAGCAGCCAAGAGACTAGTGTGTGGGCAGATACGCAGTATTTT. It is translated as CASSQETSVWADTQYF.

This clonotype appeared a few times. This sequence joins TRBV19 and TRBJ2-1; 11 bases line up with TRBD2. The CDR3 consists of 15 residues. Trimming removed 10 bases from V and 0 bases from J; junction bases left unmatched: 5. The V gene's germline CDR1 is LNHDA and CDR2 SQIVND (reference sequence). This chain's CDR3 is CATSGLAGSYNEQFF. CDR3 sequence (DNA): TGTGCCACCTCCGGACTAGCGGGCTCCTACAATGAGCAGTTCTTC.

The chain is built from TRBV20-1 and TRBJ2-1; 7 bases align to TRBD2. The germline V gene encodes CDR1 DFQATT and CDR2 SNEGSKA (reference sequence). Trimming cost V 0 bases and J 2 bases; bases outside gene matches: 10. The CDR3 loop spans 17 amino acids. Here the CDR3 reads CSARDPSSGDTYNEQFF. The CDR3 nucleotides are TGCAGTGCTAGAGACCCGTCTAGCGGAGATACCTACAATGAGCAGTTCTTC.

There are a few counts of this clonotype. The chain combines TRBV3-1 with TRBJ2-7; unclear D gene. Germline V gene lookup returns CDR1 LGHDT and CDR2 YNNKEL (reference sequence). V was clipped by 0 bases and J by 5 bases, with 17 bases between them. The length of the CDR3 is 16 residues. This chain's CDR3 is CASSQDPPVGRDEQYF. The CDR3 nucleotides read TGTGCCAGCAGCCAAGATCCCCCAGTGGGAAGGGACGAGCAGTACTTC.

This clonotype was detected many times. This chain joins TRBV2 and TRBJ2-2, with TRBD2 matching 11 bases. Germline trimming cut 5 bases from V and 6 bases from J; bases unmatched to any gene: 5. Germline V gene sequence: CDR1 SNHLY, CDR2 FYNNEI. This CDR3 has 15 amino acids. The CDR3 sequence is CASSPTSGVSGELFF. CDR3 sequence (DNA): TGTGCCAGCAGTCCGACTAGCGGGGTTTCCGGGGAGCTGTTTTTT.

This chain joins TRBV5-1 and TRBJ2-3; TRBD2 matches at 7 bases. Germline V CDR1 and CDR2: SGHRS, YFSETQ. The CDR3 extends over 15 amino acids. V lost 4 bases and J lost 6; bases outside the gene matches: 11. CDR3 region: CASSRGGLPGDTQYF. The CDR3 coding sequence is TGCGCCAGCAGCCGCGGGGGACTCCCGGGTGATACGCAGTATTTT.

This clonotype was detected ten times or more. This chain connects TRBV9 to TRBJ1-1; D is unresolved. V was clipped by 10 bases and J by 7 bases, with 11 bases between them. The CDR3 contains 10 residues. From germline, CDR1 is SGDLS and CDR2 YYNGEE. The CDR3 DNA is TGTGCCCCTCCCCCCCTTGAAGCTTTCTTT. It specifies CAPPPLEAFF.

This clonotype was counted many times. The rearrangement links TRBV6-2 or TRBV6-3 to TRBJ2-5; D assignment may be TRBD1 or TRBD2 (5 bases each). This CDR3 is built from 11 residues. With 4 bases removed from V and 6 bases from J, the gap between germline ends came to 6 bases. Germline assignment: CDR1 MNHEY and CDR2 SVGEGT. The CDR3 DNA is TGTGCCAGCAGTTTGGGACAGACCCAGTACTTC. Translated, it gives CASSLGQTQYF.

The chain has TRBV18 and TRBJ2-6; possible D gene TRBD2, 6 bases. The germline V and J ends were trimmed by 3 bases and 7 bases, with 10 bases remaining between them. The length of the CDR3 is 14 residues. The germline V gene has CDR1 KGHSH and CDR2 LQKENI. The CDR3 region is CASSPGGIANVLTF. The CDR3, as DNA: TGTGCCAGCTCACCCGGGGGAATTGCCAACGTCCTGACTTTC.

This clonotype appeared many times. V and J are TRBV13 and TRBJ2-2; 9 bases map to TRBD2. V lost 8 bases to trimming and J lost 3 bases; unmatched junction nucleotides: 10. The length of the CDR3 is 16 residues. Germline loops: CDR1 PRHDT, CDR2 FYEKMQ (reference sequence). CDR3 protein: CASQRGGGAHTGELFF. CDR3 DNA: TGTGCCAGCCAGCGCGGCGGGGGGGCCCACACCGGGGAGCTGTTTTTT.

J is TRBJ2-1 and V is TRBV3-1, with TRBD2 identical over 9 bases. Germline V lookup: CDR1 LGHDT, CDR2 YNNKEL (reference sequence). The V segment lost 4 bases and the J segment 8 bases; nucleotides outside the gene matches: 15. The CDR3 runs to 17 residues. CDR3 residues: CASSPRGGGGAWYEQFF. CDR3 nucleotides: TGTGCCAGCAGCCCCCGGGGAGGCGGGGGGGCCTGGTATGAGCAGTTCTTC.

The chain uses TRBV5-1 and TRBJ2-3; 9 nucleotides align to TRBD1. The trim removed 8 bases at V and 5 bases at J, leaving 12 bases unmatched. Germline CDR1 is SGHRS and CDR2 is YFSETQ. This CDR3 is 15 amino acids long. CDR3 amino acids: CASSSRDREIDTQYF. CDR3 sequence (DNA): TGCGCCAGTAGTAGCCGGGACAGGGAAATAGATACGCAGTATTTT.

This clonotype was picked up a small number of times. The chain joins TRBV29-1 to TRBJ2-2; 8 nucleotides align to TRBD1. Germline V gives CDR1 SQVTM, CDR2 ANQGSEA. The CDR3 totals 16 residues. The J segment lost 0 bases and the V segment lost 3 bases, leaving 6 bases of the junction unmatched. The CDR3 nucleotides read TGCAGCGTTGAGGGACAGGAGATTGCGAACACCGGGGAGCTGTTTTTT. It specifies CSVEGQEIANTGELFF.

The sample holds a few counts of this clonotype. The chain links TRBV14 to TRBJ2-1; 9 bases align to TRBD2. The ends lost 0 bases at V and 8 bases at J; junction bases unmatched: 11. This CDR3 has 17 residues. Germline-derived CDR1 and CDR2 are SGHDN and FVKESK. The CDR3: CASSQDRWVAGADEQFF. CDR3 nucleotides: TGTGCCAGCAGCCAAGATCGGTGGGTAGCGGGGGCGGATGAGCAGTTCTTC.

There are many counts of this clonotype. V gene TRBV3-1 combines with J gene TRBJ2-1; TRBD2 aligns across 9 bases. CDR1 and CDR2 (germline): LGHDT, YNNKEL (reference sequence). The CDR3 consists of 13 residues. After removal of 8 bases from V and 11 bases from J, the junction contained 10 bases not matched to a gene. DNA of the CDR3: TGTGCCAGCTCCGGGACTAGCATCAGTAAGCAGTTCTTC. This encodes CASSGTSISKQFF.

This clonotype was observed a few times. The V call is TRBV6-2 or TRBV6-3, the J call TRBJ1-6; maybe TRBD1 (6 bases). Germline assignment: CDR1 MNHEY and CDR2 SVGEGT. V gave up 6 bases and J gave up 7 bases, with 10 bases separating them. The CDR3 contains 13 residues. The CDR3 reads CASRQGWNSPLHF. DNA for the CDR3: TGTGCCAGCAGACAGGGCTGGAATTCACCCCTCCACTTT.

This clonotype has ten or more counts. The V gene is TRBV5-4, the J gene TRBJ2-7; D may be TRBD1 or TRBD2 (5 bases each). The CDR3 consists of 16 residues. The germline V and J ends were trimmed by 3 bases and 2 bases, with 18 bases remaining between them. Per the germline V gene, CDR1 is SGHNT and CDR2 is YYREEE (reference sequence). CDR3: CASSSTGGYRTYEQYF. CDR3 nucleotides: TGTGCCAGCAGCTCGACTGGGGGTTATCGGACCTACGAGCAGTACTTC. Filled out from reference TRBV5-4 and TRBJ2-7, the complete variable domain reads ETGVTQSPTHLIKTRGQQVTLRCSSQSGHNTVSWYQQALGQGPQFIFQYYREEENGRGNFPPRFSGLQFPNYSSELNVNALELDDSALYLCASSSTGGYRTYEQYFGPGTRLTVT.